This T cell receptor (beta chain) was sequenced in a study of neoadjuvant anti-PD-1 for oral cavity cancer. The V segment lost 6 bases and the J segment 0 bases; nucleotides outside the gene matches: 9. This CDR3 is 17 amino acids long. CDR1 and CDR2 (germline): SNHLY, FYNNEI. Time point noted: after neoadjuvant nivolumab, at surgical resection. The table came from immunoSEQ multiplex PCR; TCRdb's copy has only in-frame clones and leaves some out. This sample has approximately 10,000 clones, with about three fifths found just once. This TCR was sampled from a person aged 35 to 85 with oral cavity squamous cell carcinoma. V and J are TRBV2 and TRBJ1-5, with 9 bases identical to TRBD1. This sample comprised PBMCs, obtained after nivolumab (anti-PD-1) treatment. The CDR3 DNA reads as TGTGCCAGCAGACTTTACCGGGACAGGGATAGCAATCAGCCCCAGCATTTT. This translates into CASRLYRDRDSNQPQHF.